This entry describes one TCR beta chain. Antigen unknown. This record comes from a study of T cells expressing NK-cell markers. Study as a whole: Sorted CD3+CD56+NKG2C+, CD3+CD56+NKG2C- and CD3+CD56-NKG2C+ T cells provided the TCR beta repertoires. Seven of eight sequenced donors tested HCMV-seropositive; one tested seronegative. Whole-study results and caveats: In about six donors, dominant CD3+CD56+NKG2C+ clonotypes ranked among the top 10 CD8+ clonotypes. Clones of NKG2C+ T cells that had expanded were of unclear HCMV specificity.

Following a re-call of the 5' RACE reads, TCRdb has one entry per CDR3 protein and lacks DNA. The table lists roughly 350,000 distinct CDR3 sequences. The specimen sequenced was blood T cells: a sorted CD56 or NKG2C T cell subset, CD4+ or CD8+ T cells, or bulk PBMC T cells (not recorded which). This sequence originates from a man between 18 and 69 years old in good health.

CDR3 sequence: CASSENGQDTGELFF. The chain uses TRBV6-1 and TRBJ2-2; TCRdb's assignment of TRBD1 cannot be checked, as there is no DNA. Germline V gives CDR1 MNHNS, CDR2 SASEGT. The CDR3 spans 15 residues.